These T cell receptor beta chains were read from a single sample in a study of cytomegalovirus exposure and HLA in healthy donors. Produced via immunoSEQ multiplex PCR; TCRdb's table is partial and in-frame only. Here the sample spans under 70,000 clones, 65% to 70% being singletons. Sequencing was done on a sample of PBMCs. These receptor sequences come from a woman aged 25 to 39 in good health and CMV-seronegative. Each CDR3 is given with its conserved first and last residue. D genes are given only for firm matches. A clone size is listed for some rows: how often the clone was seen (once, few, many), or a class if it is expanded.

clone_size j_call v_call d_call cdr3_aa cdr3_nt
NA TRBJ1-1 TRBV19 NA CASSTTGTRGSTEAFF TGTGCCAGTAGTACCACTGGGACCCGGGGGAGCACTGAAGCTTTCTTT
NA TRBJ2-7 TRBV19 NA CASSIRVTGDEQYF TGTGCCAGTAGTATCCGGGTCACGGGGGACGAGCAGTACTTC
NA TRBJ2-7 TRBV28 TRBD1 CASRYRQGRGPYEQYF TGTGCCAGCAGATATCGACAGGGGCGGGGTCCCTACGAGCAGTACTTC
NA TRBJ2-3 TRBV5-1 NA CASSLRVRGGTDTQYF TGCGCCAGCAGCTTAAGGGTCAGGGGTGGCACAGATACGCAGTATTTT
NA TRBJ2-5 TRBV29-1 TRBD2 CSVGVSGGQETQYF TGCAGCGTGGGGGTGAGCGGGGGGCAAGAGACCCAGTACTTC
NA TRBJ2-7 TRBV2 TRBD1 CASGTGGYYEQYF TGTGCCAGCGGGACAGGGGGATACTACGAGCAGTACTTC
NA TRBJ1-1 TRBV10-3 TRBD1 CAIRTGQGGGNTEAFF TGTGCCATCAGGACCGGACAGGGCGGGGGGAACACTGAAGCTTTCTTT
NA TRBJ2-1 TRBV27 TRBD1 CASSGWDSLNSYNEQFF TGTGCCAGCAGCGGGTGGGACAGCCTCAACTCCTACAATGAGCAGTTCTTC
NA TRBJ2-7 TRBV19 TRBD1 CASSTGGIREQYF TGTGCCAGTAGTACAGGGGGCATTCGGGAGCAGTACTTC
NA TRBJ1-2 TRBV30 NA CAWSAIRGLTYGYTF TGTGCCTGGAGTGCTATCAGGGGCCTTACATATGGCTACACCTTC
NA TRBJ1-2 TRBV5-6 TRBD1 CASSPGAGGRGFNYGYTF TGTGCCAGCAGCCCAGGGGCAGGGGGCAGGGGCTTTAACTATGGCTACACCTTC
few TRBJ1-6 TRBV7-2 NA CASSPDAGRGNSPLHF TGTGCCAGCAGCCCAGACGCCGGCAGGGGTAATTCACCCCTCCACTTT
once TRBJ2-7 TRBV6-6 NA CASSLAQGYEQYF TGTGCCAGCAGTTTGGCACAGGGCTACGAGCAGTACTTC
few TRBJ1-1 TRBV10-3 NA CATSSRENTEAFF TGTGCCACCTCATCCAGGGAGAACACTGAAGCTTTCTTT
NA TRBJ1-1 TRBV30 TRBD1 CAWSRGQAEAFF TGTGCCTGGAGCCGAGGACAGGCTGAAGCTTTCTTT
few TRBJ1-4 TRBV7-9 TRBD1 CASEGQDTTNEKLFF TGTGCCAGCGAGGGACAGGATACAACTAATGAAAAACTGTTTTTT
few TRBJ2-7 TRBV4-1 TRBD2 CASSQLAGGVLYEQYF TGCGCCAGCAGCCAGCTAGCGGGGGGTGTGCTCTACGAGCAGTACTTC
NA TRBJ2-7 TRBV4-1 TRBD1 CASSRGQGGSYEQYF TGCGCCAGCAGCCGTGGACAGGGGGGCTCCTACGAGCAGTACTTC
NA TRBJ1-3 TRBV7-2 TRBD1 CASSLNRGPGNTIYF TGTGCCAGCAGCTTGAACAGGGGGCCTGGAAACACCATATATTTT
NA TRBJ2-7 TRBV11-2 TRBD2 CASSPIRTSGGYEQYF TGTGCCAGCAGCCCCATTCGGACTAGCGGGGGCTACGAGCAGTACTTC
NA TRBJ2-1 TRBV2 TRBD1 CASRDRQGAVDEQFF TGTGCCAGCAGGGACAGACAGGGGGCGGTGGATGAGCAGTTCTTC
NA TRBJ2-1 TRBV10-3 NA CAINRGGAENNEQFF TGTGCCATCAATCGAGGGGGGGCAGAGAACAATGAGCAGTTCTTC
NA TRBJ2-2 TRBV10-3 TRBD1 CAISEGTANTGELFF TGTGCCATCAGTGAAGGGACAGCGAACACCGGGGAGCTGTTTTTT
once TRBJ2-1 TRBV6-1 NA CASSYTPGNEQFF TGTGCCAGCAGTTATACCCCGGGCAATGAGCAGTTCTTC
NA TRBJ2-1 TRBV5-4 TRBD2 CASSDELAGALSYNEQFF TGTGCCAGCAGCGACGAACTAGCGGGGGCCCTCTCCTACAATGAGCAGTTCTTC
NA TRBJ2-3 TRBV29-1 TRBD1 CSVEGGTGEADTQYF TGCAGCGTCGAAGGTGGGACAGGGGAAGCAGATACGCAGTATTTT
few TRBJ1-2 TRBV11-2 TRBD1 CASSSTQGAGGYTF TGTGCCAGCAGCTCGACCCAGGGGGCAGGTGGCTACACCTTC
NA TRBJ1-1 TRBV7-3 TRBD1 CASSRDRNTEAFF TGTGCCAGCAGCCGGGACAGGAACACTGAAGCTTTCTTT
medium-sized TRBJ2-7 TRBV5-1 TRBD1 CASSWTAGGVYEQYF TGCGCCAGCAGCTGGACCGCAGGGGGTGTTTACGAGCAGTACTTC
NA TRBJ2-3 TRBV19 TRBD2 CASSIASGGATHQYF TGTGCCAGTAGTATCGCTAGCGGGGGGGCAACACATCAGTATTTT
NA TRBJ2-2 TRBV6-5 TRBD1 CASSPGQGSGGELFF TGTGCCAGCAGTCCAGGACAGGGATCGGGCGGGGAGCTGTTTTTT
NA TRBJ2-1 TRBV6-4 TRBD1 CASPRGQAREQFF TGTGCCAGCCCCCGAGGACAGGCGCGGGAGCAGTTCTTC
NA TRBJ1-2 TRBV19 NA CASSIDRDANYGYTF TGTGCCAGTAGTATAGATCGCGATGCTAACTATGGCTACACCTTC
few TRBJ1-5 TRBV6-1 NA CASSSSRNNQPQHF TGTGCCAGCTCCTCGTCCAGAAACAATCAGCCCCAGCATTTT
once TRBJ2-5 TRBV7-8 TRBD2 CASSSLAGGGETQYF TGTGCCAGCAGCTCCCTAGCGGGGGGCGGAGAGACCCAGTACTTC
NA TRBJ2-5 TRBV5-1 TRBD1 CASSSGQGFSETQYF TGTGCCAGCAGCTCAGGACAGGGCTTCAGTGAGACCCAGTACTTC
NA TRBJ2-7 TRBV4-3 TRBD2 CASSQERGGAYEQYF TGCGCCAGCAGCCAGGAACGGGGGGGCGCCTACGAGCAGTACTTC
NA TRBJ1-1 TRBV7-2 NA CASSLLGTGNTEAFF TGTGCCAGCAGCTTGCTGGGCACGGGAAACACTGAAGCTTTCTTT
NA TRBJ2-3 TRBV5-4 NA CASSLVSSTDTQYF TGTGCCAGCAGCTTGGTCTCTAGCACAGATACGCAGTATTTT
NA TRBJ2-3 TRBV10-3 NA CASAIEDTQYF TGTGCTTCCGCCATTGAGGATACGCAGTATTTT
NA TRBJ2-3 TRBV11-2 TRBD2 CASSSGLAGSADTQYF TGTGCCAGCAGCTCCGGACTAGCGGGGAGTGCAGATACGCAGTATTTT
NA TRBJ1-2 TRBV7-9 NA CASSPERNYGYTF TGTGCCAGCAGCCCGGAGAGAAACTATGGCTACACCTTC
NA TRBJ1-6 TRBV7-9 NA CASSPGVDYNSPLHF TGTGCCAGCAGCCCAGGGGTGGACTATAATTCACCCCTCCACTTT
NA TRBJ2-5 TRBV6-5 NA CASSPQGHETQYF TGTGCCAGCAGTCCACAGGGACATGAGACCCAGTACTTC
medium-sized TRBJ2-3 TRBV7-3 TRBD2 CASSSGLGGDTQYF TGTGCCAGCAGCTCAGGACTAGGTGGAGATACGCAGTATTTT
NA TRBJ2-6 TRBV19 NA CATGQRVPGANVLTF TGTGCCACTGGACAGAGGGTACCTGGGGCCAACGTCCTGACTTTC
NA TRBJ2-3 TRBV6-6 TRBD2 CASSTLAGGADTQYF TGTGCCAGCAGTACACTAGCGGGGGGTGCTGATACGCAGTATTTT
NA TRBJ2-1 TRBV30 NA CAWTRSSYNEQFF TGTGCCTGGACTAGGAGCTCCTACAATGAGCAGTTCTTC
NA TRBJ2-5 TRBV5-1 NA CASSSGTPQETQYF TGCGCCAGCAGCTCGGGGACACCCCAAGAGACCCAGTACTTC
NA TRBJ1-2 TRBV2 TRBD1 CASTPDPGGGYTF TGTGCCAGCACTCCTGACCCAGGGGGCGGCTACACCTTC
few TRBJ2-3 TRBV7-2 NA CASSLNRGGDTQYF TGTGCCAGCAGCTTAAACAGGGGGGGTGATACGCAGTATTTT
once TRBJ1-5 TRBV19 NA CASREAGGSNQPQHF TGTGCCAGTAGGGAGGCCGGGGGAAGTAATCAGCCCCAGCATTTT
NA TRBJ2-5 TRBV5-1 NA CASSLRQETQYF TGCGCCAGCAGCTTGCGGCAAGAGACCCAGTACTTC
NA TRBJ1-1 TRBV30 NA CAWSPYHPHRVSTEAFF TGTGCCTGGAGTCCCTACCACCCCCACAGGGTTAGCACTGAAGCTTTCTTT
NA TRBJ1-1 TRBV7-3 TRBD1 CASSPRQGITTEAFF TGTGCCAGCAGCCCCCGACAGGGGATCACCACTGAAGCTTTCTTT
NA TRBJ2-2 TRBV9 TRBD1 CASTRGLVTGELFF TGTGCCAGCACCAGGGGGTTGGTCACCGGGGAGCTGTTTTTT
few TRBJ1-1 TRBV19 TRBD1 CASSWDSNTEAFF TGTGCCAGTAGCTGGGACAGTAACACTGAAGCTTTCTTT
NA TRBJ2-7 TRBV5-1 TRBD2 CASSLASGGAGQYF TGTGCCAGCAGCTTGGCCAGCGGGGGGGCGGGGCAGTACTTC
NA TRBJ2-7 TRBV4-3 NA CASSQVQGKDYEQYF TGCGCCAGCAGCCAAGTTCAGGGGAAGGACTACGAGCAGTACTTC